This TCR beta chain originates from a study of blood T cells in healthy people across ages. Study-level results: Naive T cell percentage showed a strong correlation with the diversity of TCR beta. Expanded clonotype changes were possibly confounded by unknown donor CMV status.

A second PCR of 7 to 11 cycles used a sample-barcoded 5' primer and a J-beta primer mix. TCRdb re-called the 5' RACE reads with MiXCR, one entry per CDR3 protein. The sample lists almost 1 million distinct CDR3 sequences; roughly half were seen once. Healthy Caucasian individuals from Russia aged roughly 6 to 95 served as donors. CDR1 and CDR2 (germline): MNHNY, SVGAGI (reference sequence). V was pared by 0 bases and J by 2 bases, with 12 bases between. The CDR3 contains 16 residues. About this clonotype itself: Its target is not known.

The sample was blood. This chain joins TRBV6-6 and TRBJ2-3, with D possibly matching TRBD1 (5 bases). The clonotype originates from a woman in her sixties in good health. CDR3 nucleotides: TGTGCCAGCAGTTACTCGTTGACAGAATTCACAGATACGCAGTATTTT. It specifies CASSYSLTEFTDTQYF.